The 32 T cell receptor beta chains listed next were all sequenced from one sample in a study of cytomegalovirus exposure and HLA in healthy donors. Generated by immunoSEQ multiplex PCR, the TCRdb table keeps only in-frame clones and is missing some. The sample includes about 98,000 clones, approximately 90% of them seen just once. The sequencing sample was made of PBMCs. These receptors all stem from a woman aged 25-40 years in good health and CMV-seronegative.

The chain is built from TRBV28 and TRBJ1-1; possible D gene TRBD1, 6 bases. V shed 2 bases and J shed 1 base, with 14 bases lying between them. The CDR3 runs to 16 residues. Germline CDR1 and CDR2: MDHEN and SYDVKM. The CDR3 loop reads CASSLVTGPTNTEAFF. Written as DNA, the CDR3 is TGTGCCAGCAGTTTAGTAACAGGGCCCACGAACACTGAAGCTTTCTTT. The entire variable domain, with the rest obtained from reference TRBV28 and TRBJ1-1, is as follows: DVKVTQSSRYLVKRTGEKVFLECVQDMDHENMFWYRQDPGLGLRLIYFSYDVKMKEKGDIPEGYSVSREKKERFSLILESASTNQTSMYLCASSLVTGPTNTEAFFGQGTRLTVV.

The V gene is TRBV27, the J gene TRBJ1-5; a weak D match, TRBD1 (5 bases). Trimming pared 5 bases from V and 0 bases from J, leaving 11 bases between. The length of the CDR3 is 15 residues. In germline, CDR1 is MNHEY, CDR2 SMNVEV (reference sequence). The CDR3 DNA reads TGTGCCAGCAGTACCGACAGCAGTAGCAATCAGCCCCAGCATTTT. It codes for CASSTDSSSNQPQHF.

The V and J genes are TRBV4-2 and TRBJ2-7; 7 nucleotides align to TRBD1. With 1 base clipped from V and 4 bases from J, the junction kept 7 bases outside the gene matches. CDR1 and CDR2 (germline): LGHNA, YNFKEQ. The CDR3 is 15 amino acids. Written as DNA, the CDR3 is TGTGCCAGCAGCCAAGTTTGGGACAGCGTTTACGAGCAGTACTTC. Protein: CASSQVWDSVYEQYF.

The CDR3 region is CASSLVRAVHEQFF. The CDR3 DNA sequence: TGTGCCAGCAGCTTAGTTCGAGCGGTCCATGAGCAGTTCTTC. The chain links TRBV7-2 to TRBJ2-1; perhaps TRBD2 as D (5 bases). Trimming left V 1 base short and J 8 bases short, with 12 bases between. The CDR3 is 14 amino acids. Germline assignment: CDR1 SGHTA and CDR2 FQGNSA.

The genes are TRBV7-9 and TRBJ1-1; TRBD1 aligns across 10 bases. Per germline, CDR1 SEHNR and CDR2 FQNEAQ (reference sequence). J gave up 5 bases and V 1 base, and 4 bases lay outside the gene matches. The CDR3 runs to 15 residues. The CDR3 spells CASSLVRDRGTEAFF. Here the CDR3 DNA reads TGTGCCAGCAGCTTAGTCCGGGACAGGGGTACTGAAGCTTTCTTT. Drawing the rest from reference TRBV7-9 and TRBJ1-1, the complete variable domain is DTGVSQNPRHKITKRGQNVTFRCDPISEHNRLYWYRQTLGQGPEFLTYFQNEAQLEKSRLLSDRFSAERPKGSFSTLEIQRTEQGDSAMYLCASSLVRDRGTEAFFGQGTRLTVV.

The chain is built from TRBV6-5 and TRBJ2-2; 9 nucleotides align to TRBD2. The CDR3 sequence is 14 residues long. After removal of 7 bases from V and 5 bases from J, the junction contained 5 bases not matched to a gene. From germline, CDR1 is MNHEY and CDR2 SVGAGI. The CDR3 DNA is TGTGCCAGCACGCGGGGGGGACATACCGGGGAGCTGTTTTTT. Its protein product is CASTRGGHTGELFF.

J is TRBJ2-7 and V is TRBV5-1, with 8 bases identical to TRBD2. Germline V gene sequence: CDR1 SGHRS, CDR2 YFSETQ. Trimming removed 4 bases from V and 0 bases from J; junction bases left unmatched: 3. The CDR3 is 14 residues long. In nucleotides, the CDR3 is TGCGCCAGCAGCGCCGGGACTAGCTCCTACGAGCAGTACTTC. It encodes CASSAGTSSYEQYF.

CDR3 coding DNA: TGTGCCAGCAGCCACACCTCGAGAGGGAGAGGTCTGTTTTTT. The encoded protein is CASSHTSRGRGLFF. The V gene is TRBV7-9, the J gene TRBJ2-2; D is perhaps TRBD2 (5 bases). The V end was cut by 5 bases, the J end by 14 bases, with 21 bases between. This CDR3 has 14 residues. Looked up from germline, CDR1 is SEHNR and CDR2 is FQNEAQ (reference sequence).

The chain links TRBV18 to TRBJ1-5; D may be TRBD1 (5 bases). Trimming shortened V by 4 bases and J by 9 bases, and 19 bases separated the two germline ends. This CDR3 region has 15 residues. Per the germline V gene, CDR1 is KGHSH and CDR2 is LQKENI. The CDR3 loop is CASSLMDKTAGPQHF. The CDR3 DNA reads as TGTGCCAGCTCACTTATGGACAAGACCGCCGGGCCCCAGCATTTT.

The chain couples TRBV7-3 to TRBJ2-6; TRBD2 is a possible D gene (6 bases). Germline CDR1 reads SGHTA; CDR2 reads FQGTGA. V was clipped by 0 bases and J by 0 bases, with 12 bases between them. The CDR3 contains 18 residues. CDR3 nucleotide sequence: TGTGCCAGCAGCTTAACGATGGCGGGGAGCTCTGGGGCCAACGTCCTGACTTTC. It codes for CASSLTMAGSSGANVLTF.

V and J are TRBV28 and TRBJ2-1; 14 bases are a match to TRBD2. J gave up 7 bases and V 3 bases, and 11 bases lay outside the gene matches. The CDR3 totals 18 residues. Germline-derived CDR1 and CDR2 are MDHEN and SYDVKM. The CDR3 DNA reads as TGTGCCAGCAGTTTCCAACACGGGACTAGCGGGAGATCGAATGAGCAGTTCTTC. This codes for CASSFQHGTSGRSNEQFF.

This clone is a singleton in its sample. The V call is TRBV4-2, the J call TRBJ2-5, with 12 bases fitting TRBD2. Germline V gene data show CDR1 as LGHNA and CDR2 as YNFKEQ. The V gene end was trimmed by 1 base and the J gene end by 7 bases; junction bases not matched to a gene: 10. The CDR3 sequence is 17 residues long. The CDR3 nucleotides read TGTGCCAGCAGCCAAGTAGGAACTAGCGGGGGGTCTGGGACCCAGTACTTC. This gives the protein CASSQVGTSGGSGTQYF.

The chain has TRBV7-2 and TRBJ2-7; D may be TRBD1 (6 bases). Trimming took 5 bases from V and 4 from J, leaving 21 bases between them. The CDR3 totals 16 residues. Looked up from germline, CDR1 is SGHTA and CDR2 is FQGNSA. CDR3 residues: CASSSQTGWGPYEQYF. The CDR3 DNA sequence: TGTGCCAGCAGCAGTCAAACAGGGTGGGGACCTTACGAGCAGTACTTC.

The rearrangement uses TRBV27 and TRBJ2-7; 7 bases map to TRBD1. Germline V CDR1 and CDR2: MNHEY, SMNVEV (reference sequence). This CDR3 contains 15 residues. Unmatched junction bases numbered 8, after V lost 2 bases and J lost 4 bases. CDR3 bases: TGTGCCAGCAGTTTACGTCGGGACAGAGGATACGAGCAGTACTTC. This translates into CASSLRRDRGYEQYF.

The V gene is TRBV7-8, the J gene TRBJ1-1, with TRBD1 as a possible D gene (6 bases). The V end was cut by 5 bases, the J end by 5 bases, with 18 bases between. The V gene's germline CDR1 is SGHVS and CDR2 FQNEAQ. This CDR3 contains 15 residues. The CDR3 sequence: CASSKEAWGRTEAFF. In DNA, the CDR3 is TGTGCCAGCAGCAAAGAGGCCTGGGGGCGAACTGAAGCTTTCTTT.

The chain joins TRBV7-2 to TRBJ1-3; D ambiguous. The CDR3 sequence is 13 residues long. Germline V gene data show CDR1 as SGHTA and CDR2 as FQGNSA. V was pared by 4 bases and J by 2 bases, with 6 bases between. CDR3 DNA: TGTGCCAGCAGCTCCCGAGCTGGAAACACCATATATTTT. Protein sequence: CASSSRAGNTIYF.

This clone was detected a few times. The chain recombines TRBV7-2 with TRBJ1-1; unclear D gene. V was trimmed by 1 base and J by 4 bases, leaving 10 bases between them. The CDR3 is 14 amino acids. In germline, CDR1 is SGHTA, CDR2 FQGNSA. The CDR3 DNA reads as TGTGCCAGCAGCTTAGTTTTGGGGAGCACTGAAGCTTTCTTT. It specifies CASSLVLGSTEAFF.

In its sample, this clone was seen a few times. The chain has TRBV6-4 and TRBJ2-1, with no clear D. Germline V gene lookup returns CDR1 MRHNA and CDR2 SNTAGT. The CDR3 loop spans 16 amino acids. V lost 1 base and J lost 0, with 10 bases in between. The CDR3 here is CASSDLETSSYNEQFF. The CDR3, as DNA: TGTGCCAGCAGTGACTTGGAGACGAGCTCCTACAATGAGCAGTTCTTC.

V gene TRBV7-8 combines with J gene TRBJ1-1; unclear D gene. The germline gives CDR1 SGHVS, CDR2 FQNEAQ. The V gene lost 4 bases and the J gene lost 3 bases, with 3 bases spanning the gap. The CDR3 sequence is 11 residues long. Written as DNA, the CDR3 is TGTGCCAGCAGCTCGTACACTGAAGCTTTCTTT. Amino acid sequence: CASSSYTEAFF.

The V gene is TRBV18, the J gene TRBJ1-6, with D unclear. The CDR3 length is 14 residues. V lost 4 bases and J 10 bases, leaving 14 bases between the germline ends. The germline V gene has CDR1 KGHSH and CDR2 LQKENI. The CDR3 is CASSLPGEESPLHF. Here the CDR3 DNA reads TGTGCCAGCTCACTGCCTGGGGAGGAATCACCCCTCCACTTT.

The chain recombines TRBV7-8 with TRBJ2-7, with a weak D call TRBD2 (6 bases). CDR3 length: 12 residues. V was cut by 0 bases and J by 11 bases, with 11 bases left in between. The germline gives CDR1 SGHVS, CDR2 FQNEAQ. CDR3 region: CASSLAFREKYF. The CDR3 DNA is TGTGCCAGCAGCTTAGCGTTCCGGGAGAAGTACTTC.

This clone was picked up one time. The V and J genes are TRBV7-2 and TRBJ2-5; 14 bases are shared with TRBD2. The V gene end was trimmed by 7 bases and the J gene end by 5 bases; junction bases not matched to a gene: 9. The CDR3 runs 16 residues. Germline lookup yields CDR1 SGHTA and CDR2 FQGNSA. In DNA form, the CDR3 reads TGTGCCAGCACGGGACTAGCGGGAGTCCGTGAGGAGACCCAGTACTTC. It codes for CASTGLAGVREETQYF.

The chain uses TRBV5-1 and TRBJ2-7; D ambiguous. The CDR3 has 15 amino acids. Germline V gene sequence: CDR1 SGHRS, CDR2 YFSETQ. Trimming left V 0 bases short and J 0 bases short, with 10 bases between. CDR3 in amino acids: CASSLEPRSSYEQYF. The DNA for the CDR3 is TGCGCCAGCAGCTTGGAGCCAAGGAGCTCCTACGAGCAGTACTTC. Supplemented by reference TRBV5-1 and TRBJ2-7, the full variable domain reads KAGVTQTPRYLIKTRGQQVTLSCSPISGHRSVSWYQQTPGQGLQFLFEYFSETQRNKGNFPGRFSGRQFSNSRSEMNVSTLELGDSALYLCASSLEPRSSYEQYFGPGTRLTVT.

CDR3 protein: CASSRGGATNEKLFF. CDR3 sequence (DNA): TGTGCCAGCAGCCGCGGGGGAGCAACTAATGAAAAACTGTTTTTT. This sequence joins TRBV7-6 and TRBJ1-4, with D perhaps TRBD1 (5 bases). CDR3 size: 15 residues. Germline CDR1 and CDR2: SGHVS and FNYEAQ. The V and J ends lost 5 bases and 0 bases respectively, with 10 bases between them.

The V call is TRBV19, the J call TRBJ2-7; 9 bases are a match to TRBD1. The V segment lost 3 bases and the J segment 5 bases; nucleotides outside the gene matches: 5. This CDR3 spans 14 amino acids. CDR1 and CDR2 (germline): LNHDA, SQIVND (reference sequence). CDR3 residues: CASSIGQGRDEQYF. The CDR3 DNA sequence: TGTGCCAGTAGTATTGGACAGGGGCGGGACGAGCAGTACTTC.

This chain uses TRBV6-5 with TRBJ2-1, with TRBD1 matching 9 bases. The CDR3 runs 14 residues. Germline CDR1 reads MNHEY; CDR2 reads SVGAGI. The ends lost 6 bases at V and 6 bases at J; junction bases unmatched: 6. The CDR3 reads CASSRDRVLNEQFF. DNA for the CDR3: TGTGCCAGCAGCCGGGACAGGGTACTCAATGAGCAGTTCTTC.

The chain links TRBV15 to TRBJ2-5; D is ambiguous. Germline V CDR1 and CDR2: LNHNV, YYDKDF (reference sequence). Trimming removed 1 base at V and 5 bases at J, with 8 bases between. The CDR3 consists of 13 residues. The CDR3 coding sequence is TGTGCCACCAGCAGAGTTGTAGAGGAGACCCAGTACTTC. Translation: CATSRVVEETQYF.

The chain is built from TRBV2 and TRBJ2-2, with 7 bases fitting TRBD2. After removal of 8 bases from V and 5 bases from J, the junction contained 5 bases not matched to a gene. The CDR3 sequence is 13 residues long. The germline V gene encodes CDR1 SNHLY and CDR2 FYNNEI. The CDR3, as DNA: TGTGCCAGCGGGAGGGATGGGACCGGGGAGCTGTTTTTT. It encodes CASGRDGTGELFF.

The chain couples TRBV28 to TRBJ2-7; D is unresolved. Looked up from germline, CDR1 is MDHEN and CDR2 is SYDVKM. V lost 7 bases and J lost 4, with 5 bases in between. This CDR3 region has 10 residues. The CDR3 here is CASKRYEQYF. DNA for the CDR3: TGTGCCAGCAAACGGTACGAGCAGTACTTC.

This clone appeared a few times. The V gene is TRBV5-1, the J gene TRBJ2-2; 12 bases match TRBD2. The ends lost 7 bases at V and 1 base at J; junction bases unmatched: 2. This CDR3 has 15 residues. Per germline, CDR1 SGHRS and CDR2 YFSETQ. CDR3 sequence reads: CASRLAGENTGELFF. The CDR3 DNA reads TGCGCCAGCCGACTAGCGGGAGAGAACACCGGGGAGCTGTTTTTT.

The chain uses TRBV4-3 and TRBJ2-7, with D tentatively TRBD1 (7 bases). V lost 4 bases, J lost 2 bases, and 12 bases lay in between. The V gene's germline CDR1 is LGHNA and CDR2 YSLEER. The CDR3 is 14 amino acids. The CDR3 region is CASSPGGSAYEQYF. The CDR3 DNA reads TGCGCCAGCAGCCCAGGGGGGTCCGCCTACGAGCAGTACTTC.

This chain connects TRBV28 to TRBJ2-7; 10 bases line up with TRBD1. The CDR3 length is 15 residues. Trimming took 5 bases from V and 2 from J; bases not matched to a gene: 6. CDR1 MDHEN and CDR2 SYDVKM come from the germline V gene. CDR3 sequence: CASSIAGTGAYEQYF. The CDR3 DNA reads as TGTGCCAGCAGTATCGCCGGGACAGGGGCCTACGAGCAGTACTTC.